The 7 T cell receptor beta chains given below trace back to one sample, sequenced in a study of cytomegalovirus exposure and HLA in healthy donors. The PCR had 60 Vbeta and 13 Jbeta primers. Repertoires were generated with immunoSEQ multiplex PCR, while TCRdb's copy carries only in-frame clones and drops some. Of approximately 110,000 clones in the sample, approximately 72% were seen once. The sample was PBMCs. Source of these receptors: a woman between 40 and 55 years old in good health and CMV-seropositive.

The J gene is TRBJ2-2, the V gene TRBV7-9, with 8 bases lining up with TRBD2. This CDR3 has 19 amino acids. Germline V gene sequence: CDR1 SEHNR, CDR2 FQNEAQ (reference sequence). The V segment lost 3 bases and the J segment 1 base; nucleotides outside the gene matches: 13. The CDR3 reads CASSFFRAGGQLNTGELFF. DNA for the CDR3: TGTGCCAGCAGCTTTTTTAGGGCGGGGGGCCAGTTGAACACCGGGGAGCTGTTTTTT.

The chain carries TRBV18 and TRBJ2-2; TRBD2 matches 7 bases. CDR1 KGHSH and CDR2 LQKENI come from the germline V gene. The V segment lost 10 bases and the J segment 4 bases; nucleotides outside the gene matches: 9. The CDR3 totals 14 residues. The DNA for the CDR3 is TGTGCCACATCCGAGGGAGGGCCCACCGGGGAGCTGTTTTTT. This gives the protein CATSEGGPTGELFF.

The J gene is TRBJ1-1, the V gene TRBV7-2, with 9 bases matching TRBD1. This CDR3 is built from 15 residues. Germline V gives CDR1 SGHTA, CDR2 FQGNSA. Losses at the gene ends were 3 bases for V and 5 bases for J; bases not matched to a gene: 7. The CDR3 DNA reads TGTGCCAGCAGCTTTAATACAGGGGGCGCGACTGAAGCTTTCTTT. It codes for CASSFNTGGATEAFF. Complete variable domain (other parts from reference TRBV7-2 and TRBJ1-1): GAGVSQSPSNKVTEKGKDVELRCDPISGHTALYWYRQSLGQGLEFLIYFQGNSAPDKSGLPSDRFSAERTGGSVSTLTIQRTQQEDSAVYLCASSFNTGGATEAFFGQGTRLTVV.

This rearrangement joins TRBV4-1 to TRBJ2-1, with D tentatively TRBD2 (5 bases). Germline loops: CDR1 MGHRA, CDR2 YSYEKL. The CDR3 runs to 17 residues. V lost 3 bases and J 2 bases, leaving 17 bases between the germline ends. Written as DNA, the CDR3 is TGCGCCAGCAGCCAGTCGGGCGCGAGCGGAGCCTACAATGAGCAGTTCTTC. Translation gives CASSQSGASGAYNEQFF.

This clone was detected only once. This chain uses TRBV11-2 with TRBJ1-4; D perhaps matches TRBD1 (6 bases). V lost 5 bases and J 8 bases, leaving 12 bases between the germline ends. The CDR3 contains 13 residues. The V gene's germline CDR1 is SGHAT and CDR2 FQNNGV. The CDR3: CASSPPQGEKLFF. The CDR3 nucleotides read TGTGCCAGCAGCCCGCCACAGGGAGAAAAACTGTTTTTT.

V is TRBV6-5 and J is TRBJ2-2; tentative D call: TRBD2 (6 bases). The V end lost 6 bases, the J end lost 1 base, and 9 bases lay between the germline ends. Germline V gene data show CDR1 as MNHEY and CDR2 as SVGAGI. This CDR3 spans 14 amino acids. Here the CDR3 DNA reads TGTGCCAGCAGGGGGGGACTGAACACCGGGGAGCTGTTTTTT. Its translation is CASRGGLNTGELFF.

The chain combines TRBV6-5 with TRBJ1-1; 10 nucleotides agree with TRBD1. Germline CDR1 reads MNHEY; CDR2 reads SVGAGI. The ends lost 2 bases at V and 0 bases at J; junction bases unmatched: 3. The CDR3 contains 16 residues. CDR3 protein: CASSYGTGVLNTEAFF. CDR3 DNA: TGTGCCAGCAGTTACGGGACAGGGGTCCTGAACACTGAAGCTTTCTTT.